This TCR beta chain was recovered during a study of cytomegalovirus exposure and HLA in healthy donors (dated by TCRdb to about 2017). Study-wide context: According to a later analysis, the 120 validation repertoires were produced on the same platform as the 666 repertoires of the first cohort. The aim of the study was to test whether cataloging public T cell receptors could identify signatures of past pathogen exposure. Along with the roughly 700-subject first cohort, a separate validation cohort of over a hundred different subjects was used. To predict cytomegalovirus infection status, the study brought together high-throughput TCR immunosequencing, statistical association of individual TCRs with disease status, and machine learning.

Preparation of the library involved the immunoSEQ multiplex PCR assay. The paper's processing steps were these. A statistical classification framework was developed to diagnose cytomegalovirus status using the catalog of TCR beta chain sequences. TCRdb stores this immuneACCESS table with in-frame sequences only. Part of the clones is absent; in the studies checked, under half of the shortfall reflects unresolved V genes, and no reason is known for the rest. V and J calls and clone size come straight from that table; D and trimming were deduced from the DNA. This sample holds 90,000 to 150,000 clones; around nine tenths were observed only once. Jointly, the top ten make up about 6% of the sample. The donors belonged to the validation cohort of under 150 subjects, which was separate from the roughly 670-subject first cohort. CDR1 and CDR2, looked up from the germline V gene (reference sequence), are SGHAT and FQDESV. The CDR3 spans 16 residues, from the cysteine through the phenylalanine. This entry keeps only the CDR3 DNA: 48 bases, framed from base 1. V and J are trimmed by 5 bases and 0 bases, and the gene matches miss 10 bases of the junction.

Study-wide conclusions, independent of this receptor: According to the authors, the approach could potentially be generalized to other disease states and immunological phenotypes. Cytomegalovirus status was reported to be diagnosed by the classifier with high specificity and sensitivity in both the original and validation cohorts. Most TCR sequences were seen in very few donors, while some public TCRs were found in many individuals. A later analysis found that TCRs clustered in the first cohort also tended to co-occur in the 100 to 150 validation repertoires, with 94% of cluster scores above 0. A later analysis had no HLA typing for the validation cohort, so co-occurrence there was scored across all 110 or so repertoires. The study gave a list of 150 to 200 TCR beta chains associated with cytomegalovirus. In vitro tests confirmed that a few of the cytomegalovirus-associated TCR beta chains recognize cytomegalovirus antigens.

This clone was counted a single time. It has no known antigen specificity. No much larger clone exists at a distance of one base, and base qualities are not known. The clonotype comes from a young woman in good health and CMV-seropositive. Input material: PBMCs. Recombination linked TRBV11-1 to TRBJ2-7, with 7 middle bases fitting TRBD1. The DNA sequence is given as TGTGCCAGCAGCGGGCAATGGGACAGTAGCTCCTACGAGCAGTACTTC. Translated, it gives CASSGQWDSSSYEQYF.